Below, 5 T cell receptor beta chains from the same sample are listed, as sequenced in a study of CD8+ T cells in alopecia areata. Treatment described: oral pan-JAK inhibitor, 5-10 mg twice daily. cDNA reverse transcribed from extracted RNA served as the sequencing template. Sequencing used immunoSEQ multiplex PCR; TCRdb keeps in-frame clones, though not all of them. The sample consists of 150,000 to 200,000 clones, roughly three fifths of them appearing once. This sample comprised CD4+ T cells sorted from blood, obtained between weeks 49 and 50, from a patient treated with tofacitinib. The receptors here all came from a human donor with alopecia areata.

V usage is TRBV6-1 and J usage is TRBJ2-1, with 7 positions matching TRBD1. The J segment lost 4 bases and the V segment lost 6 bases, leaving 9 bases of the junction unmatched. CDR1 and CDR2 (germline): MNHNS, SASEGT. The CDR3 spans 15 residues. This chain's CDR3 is CASSSTGTVYNEQFF. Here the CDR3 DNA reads TGTGCCAGCAGCTCAACCGGGACAGTTTACAATGAGCAGTTCTTC.

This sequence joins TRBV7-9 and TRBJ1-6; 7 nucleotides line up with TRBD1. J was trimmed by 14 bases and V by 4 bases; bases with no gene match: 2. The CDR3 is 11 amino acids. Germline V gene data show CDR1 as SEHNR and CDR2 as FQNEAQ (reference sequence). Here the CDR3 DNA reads TGTGCCAGCAGCTCCACAGGGGCCCTCCACTTT. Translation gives CASSSTGALHF.

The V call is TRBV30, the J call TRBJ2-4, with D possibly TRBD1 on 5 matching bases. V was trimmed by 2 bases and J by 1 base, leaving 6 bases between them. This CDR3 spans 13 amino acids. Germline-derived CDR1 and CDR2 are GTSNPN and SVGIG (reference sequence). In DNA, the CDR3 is TGTGCCTGGAGTTCAGGGGCCAAAAACATTCAGTACTTC. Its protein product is CAWSSGAKNIQYF.

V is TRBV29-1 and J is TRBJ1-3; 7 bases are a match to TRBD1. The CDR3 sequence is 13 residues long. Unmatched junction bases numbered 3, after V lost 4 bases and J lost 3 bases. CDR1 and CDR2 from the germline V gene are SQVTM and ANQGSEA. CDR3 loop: CSVATGVGNTIYF. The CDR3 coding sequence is TGCAGCGTTGCTACAGGGGTTGGAAACACCATATATTTT.

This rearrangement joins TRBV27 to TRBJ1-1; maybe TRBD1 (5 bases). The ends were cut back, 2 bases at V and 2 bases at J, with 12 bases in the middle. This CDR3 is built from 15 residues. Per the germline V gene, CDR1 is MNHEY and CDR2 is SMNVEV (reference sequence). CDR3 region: CASSLLSQGNTEAFF. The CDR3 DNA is TGTGCCAGCAGTTTACTCTCCCAGGGTAACACTGAAGCTTTCTTT.